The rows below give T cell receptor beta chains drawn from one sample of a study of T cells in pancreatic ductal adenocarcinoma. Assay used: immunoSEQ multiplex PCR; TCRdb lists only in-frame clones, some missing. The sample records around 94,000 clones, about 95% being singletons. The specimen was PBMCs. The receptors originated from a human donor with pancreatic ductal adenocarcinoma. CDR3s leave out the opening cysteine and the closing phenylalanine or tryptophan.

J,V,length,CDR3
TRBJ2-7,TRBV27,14,ASSLSDQGQGYEQY
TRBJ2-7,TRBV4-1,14,ASSQGSGTLTYEQY
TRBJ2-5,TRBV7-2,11,ASSLVPQETQY
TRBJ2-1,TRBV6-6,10,AGNTGHPEQF
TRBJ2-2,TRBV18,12,ASSPGLATGELF
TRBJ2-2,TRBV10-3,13,AISEGAGGTGELF
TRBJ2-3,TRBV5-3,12,ARSLREAGDTQY
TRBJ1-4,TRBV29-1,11,SVHYRGNEKLF
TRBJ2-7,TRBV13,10,ASSLVGDEQY
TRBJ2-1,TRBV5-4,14,ASSLASSGGYNEQF
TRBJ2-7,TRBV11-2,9,ASIGVGEQY
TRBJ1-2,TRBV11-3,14,ASSLGLQGADYGYT
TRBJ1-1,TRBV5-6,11,ASSLVASTEAF
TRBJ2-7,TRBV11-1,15,ASSLTHPGQGPHEQY
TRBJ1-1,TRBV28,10,ASRQGNTEAF
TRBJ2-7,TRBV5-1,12,ASSLGRAGAEQY
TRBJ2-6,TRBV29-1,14,SVEDPLSSGANVLT
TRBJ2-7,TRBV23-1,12,ASSRGTISYEQY
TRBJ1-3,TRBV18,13,ASSPVRDSGNTIY
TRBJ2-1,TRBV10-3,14,AISQVLDSSYNEQF
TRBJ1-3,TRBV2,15,ASSEETNRTTGNTIY
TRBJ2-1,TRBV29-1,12,SAEALVVWDEQF